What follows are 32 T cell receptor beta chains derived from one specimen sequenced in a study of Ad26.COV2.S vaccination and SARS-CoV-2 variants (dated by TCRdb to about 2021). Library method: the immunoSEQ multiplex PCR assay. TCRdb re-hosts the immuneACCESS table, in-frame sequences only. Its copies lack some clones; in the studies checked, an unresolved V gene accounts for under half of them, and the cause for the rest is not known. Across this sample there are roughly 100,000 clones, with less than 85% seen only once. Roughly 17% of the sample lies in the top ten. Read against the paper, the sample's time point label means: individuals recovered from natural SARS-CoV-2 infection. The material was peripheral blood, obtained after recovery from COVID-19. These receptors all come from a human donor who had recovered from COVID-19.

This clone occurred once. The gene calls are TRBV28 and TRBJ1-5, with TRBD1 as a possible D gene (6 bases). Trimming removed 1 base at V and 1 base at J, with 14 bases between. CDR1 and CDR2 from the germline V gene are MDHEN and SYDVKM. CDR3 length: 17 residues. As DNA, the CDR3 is TGTGCCAGCAGTTTATTCCCGGGGGCAGCGAGCAATCAGCCCCAGCATTTT. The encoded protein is CASSLFPGAASNQPQHF.

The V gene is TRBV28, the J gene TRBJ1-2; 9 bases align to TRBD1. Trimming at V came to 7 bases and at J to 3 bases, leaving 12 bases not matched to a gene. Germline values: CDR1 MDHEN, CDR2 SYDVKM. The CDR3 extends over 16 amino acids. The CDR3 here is CASTLQGAIMDYGYTF. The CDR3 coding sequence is TGTGCCAGCACCCTACAGGGGGCTATTATGGACTATGGCTACACCTTC.

CDR3 protein: CASSWKASENTGELFF. The CDR3 DNA follows: TGTGCCAGCAGTTGGAAGGCTAGCGAGAACACCGGGGAGCTGTTTTTT. This chain links TRBV6-2 or TRBV6-3 with TRBJ2-2; D is possibly TRBD2 (6 bases). Deletions cut 4 bases from V and 1 base from J, with 13 bases between. The CDR3 sequence is 16 residues long. Per the germline V gene, CDR1 is MNHEY and CDR2 is SVGEGT.

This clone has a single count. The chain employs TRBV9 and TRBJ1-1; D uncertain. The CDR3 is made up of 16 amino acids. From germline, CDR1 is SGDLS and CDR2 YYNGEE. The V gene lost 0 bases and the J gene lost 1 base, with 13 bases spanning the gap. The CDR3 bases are TGTGCCAGCAGCGTAGAGGAGGTGACCGCGAACACTGAAGCTTTCTTT. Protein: CASSVEEVTANTEAFF. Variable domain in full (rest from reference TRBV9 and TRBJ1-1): DSGVTQTPKHLITATGQRVTLRCSPRSGDLSVYWYQQSLDQGLQFLIQYYNGEERAKGNILERFSAQQFPDLHSELNLSSLELGDSALYFCASSVEEVTANTEAFFGQGTRLTVV.

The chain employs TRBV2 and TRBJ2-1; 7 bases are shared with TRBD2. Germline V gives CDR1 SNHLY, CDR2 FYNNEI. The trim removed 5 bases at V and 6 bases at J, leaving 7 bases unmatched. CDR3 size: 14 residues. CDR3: CASSRTSVINEQFF. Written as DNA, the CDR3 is TGTGCCAGCAGTCGAACTAGCGTGATCAATGAGCAGTTCTTC.

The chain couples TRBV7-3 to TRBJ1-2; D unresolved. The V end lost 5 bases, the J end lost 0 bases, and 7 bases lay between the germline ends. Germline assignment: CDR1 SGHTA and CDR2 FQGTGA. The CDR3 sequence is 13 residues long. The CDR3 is CASSPEANYGYTF. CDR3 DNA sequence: TGTGCCAGCAGCCCCGAGGCTAACTATGGCTACACCTTC.

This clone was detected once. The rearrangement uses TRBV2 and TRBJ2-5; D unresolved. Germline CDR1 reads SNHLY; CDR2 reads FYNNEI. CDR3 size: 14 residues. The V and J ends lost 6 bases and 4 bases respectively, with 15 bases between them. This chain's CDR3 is CASRQGGQLETQYF. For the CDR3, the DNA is TGTGCCAGCAGACAAGGTGGGCAGCTAGAGACCCAGTACTTC.

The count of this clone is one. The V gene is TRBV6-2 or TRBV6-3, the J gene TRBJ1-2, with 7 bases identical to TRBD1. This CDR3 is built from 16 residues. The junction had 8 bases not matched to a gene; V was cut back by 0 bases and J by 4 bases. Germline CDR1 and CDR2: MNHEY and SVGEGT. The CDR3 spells CASSYSPQGRAYGYTF. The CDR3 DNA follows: TGTGCCAGCAGTTACTCCCCACAGGGGAGGGCCTATGGCTACACCTTC.

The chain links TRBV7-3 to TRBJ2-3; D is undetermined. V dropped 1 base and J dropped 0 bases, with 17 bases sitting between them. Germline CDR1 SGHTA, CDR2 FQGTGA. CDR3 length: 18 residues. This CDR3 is CASSLIPQLGDSTDTQYF. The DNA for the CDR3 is TGTGCCAGCAGCTTAATCCCACAGCTAGGAGATAGCACAGATACGCAGTATTTT. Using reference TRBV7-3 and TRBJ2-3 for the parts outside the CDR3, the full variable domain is GAGVSQTPSNKVTEKGKYVELRCDPISGHTALYWYRQSLGQGPEFLIYFQGTGAADDSGLPNDRFFAVRPEGSVSTLKIQRTERGDSAVYLCASSLIPQLGDSTDTQYFGPGTRLTVL.

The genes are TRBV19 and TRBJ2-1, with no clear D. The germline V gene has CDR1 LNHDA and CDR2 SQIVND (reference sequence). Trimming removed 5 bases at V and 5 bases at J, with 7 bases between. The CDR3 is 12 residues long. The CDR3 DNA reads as TGTGCCAGTAGTGACCACAACAATGAGCAGTTCTTC. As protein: CASSDHNNEQFF.

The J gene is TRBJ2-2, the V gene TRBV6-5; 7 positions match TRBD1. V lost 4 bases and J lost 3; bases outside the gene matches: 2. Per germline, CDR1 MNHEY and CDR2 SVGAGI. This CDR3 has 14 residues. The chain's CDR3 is CASSSTGDTGELFF. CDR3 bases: TGTGCCAGCAGTTCCACAGGGGACACCGGGGAGCTGTTTTTT.

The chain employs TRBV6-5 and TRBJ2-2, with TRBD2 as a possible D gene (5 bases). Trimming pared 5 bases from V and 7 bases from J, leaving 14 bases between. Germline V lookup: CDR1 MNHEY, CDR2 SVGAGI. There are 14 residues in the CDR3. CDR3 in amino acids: CASSTTAEDGELFF. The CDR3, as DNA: TGTGCCAGCAGTACAACGGCGGAGGACGGGGAGCTGTTTTTT.

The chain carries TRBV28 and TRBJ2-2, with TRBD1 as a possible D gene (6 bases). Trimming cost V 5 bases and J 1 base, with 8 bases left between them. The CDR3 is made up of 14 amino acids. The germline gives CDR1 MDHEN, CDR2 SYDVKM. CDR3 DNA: TGTGCCAGCAGTAGGACAGTGAACACCGGGGAGCTGTTTTTT. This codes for CASSRTVNTGELFF.

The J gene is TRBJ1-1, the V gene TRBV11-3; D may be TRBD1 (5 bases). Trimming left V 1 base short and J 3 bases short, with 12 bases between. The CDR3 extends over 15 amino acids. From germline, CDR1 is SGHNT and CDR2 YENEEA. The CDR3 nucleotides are TGTGCCAGCAGCTTAGGCCCGGGACGGGACACTGAAGCTTTCTTT. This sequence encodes CASSLGPGRDTEAFF.

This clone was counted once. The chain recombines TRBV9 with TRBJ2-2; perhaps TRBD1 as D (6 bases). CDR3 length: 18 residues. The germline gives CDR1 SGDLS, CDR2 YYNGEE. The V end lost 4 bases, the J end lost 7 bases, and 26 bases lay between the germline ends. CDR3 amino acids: CASSPRPQGAPEDGELFF. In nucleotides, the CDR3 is TGTGCCAGCAGCCCCCGCCCACAGGGAGCCCCGGAGGACGGGGAGCTGTTTTTT.

The CDR3 bases are TGTGCCAGCAGCCAAGTACAGGGCCCCGGAAAACTGTTTTTT. Translated: CASSQVQGPGKLFF. This chain uses TRBV3-1 (or the pseudogene TRBV3-2) with TRBJ1-4; tentative D call: TRBD1 (6 bases). V lost 1 base to trimming and J lost 10 bases, with 13 bases between them. Germline V gives CDR1 LGHDT, CDR2 YNNKEL (reference sequence). CDR3 size: 14 residues.

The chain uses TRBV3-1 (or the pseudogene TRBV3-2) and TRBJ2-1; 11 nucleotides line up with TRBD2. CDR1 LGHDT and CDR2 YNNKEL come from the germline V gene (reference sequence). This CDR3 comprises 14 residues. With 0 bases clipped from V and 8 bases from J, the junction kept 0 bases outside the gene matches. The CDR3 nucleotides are TGTGCCAGCAGCCAAGAGGGACTAGCGGATGAGCAGTTCTTC. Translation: CASSQEGLADEQFF.

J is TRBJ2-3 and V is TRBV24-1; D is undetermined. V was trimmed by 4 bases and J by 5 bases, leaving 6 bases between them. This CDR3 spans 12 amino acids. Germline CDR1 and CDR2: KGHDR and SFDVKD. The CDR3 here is CATSDFKDTQYF. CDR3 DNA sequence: TGTGCCACCAGTGACTTCAAAGATACGCAGTATTTT.

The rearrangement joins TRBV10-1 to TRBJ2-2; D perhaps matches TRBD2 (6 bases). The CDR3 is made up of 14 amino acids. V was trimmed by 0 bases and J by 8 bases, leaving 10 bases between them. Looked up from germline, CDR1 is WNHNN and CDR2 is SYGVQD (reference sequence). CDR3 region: CASSESGLHGELFF. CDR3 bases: TGCGCCAGCAGTGAGTCGGGACTCCATGGGGAGCTGTTTTTT.

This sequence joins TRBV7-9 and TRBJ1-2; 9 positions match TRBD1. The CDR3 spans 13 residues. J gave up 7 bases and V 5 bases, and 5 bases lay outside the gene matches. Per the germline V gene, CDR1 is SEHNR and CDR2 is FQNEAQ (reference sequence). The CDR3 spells CASSPSTGGGYTF. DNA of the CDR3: TGTGCCAGCAGCCCGTCGACAGGGGGTGGCTACACCTTC.

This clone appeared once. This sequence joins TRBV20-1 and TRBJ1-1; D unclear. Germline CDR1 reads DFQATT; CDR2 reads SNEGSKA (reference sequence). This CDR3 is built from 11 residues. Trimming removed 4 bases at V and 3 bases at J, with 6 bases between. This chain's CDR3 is CSAKRYTEAFF. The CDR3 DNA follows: TGCAGTGCTAAAAGGTACACTGAAGCTTTCTTT.

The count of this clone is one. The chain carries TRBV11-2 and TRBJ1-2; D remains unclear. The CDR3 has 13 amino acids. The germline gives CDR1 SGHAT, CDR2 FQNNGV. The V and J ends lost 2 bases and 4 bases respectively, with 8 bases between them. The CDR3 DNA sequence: TGTGCCAGCAGCTTAAGCCGGGGCTATGGCTACACCTTC. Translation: CASSLSRGYGYTF.

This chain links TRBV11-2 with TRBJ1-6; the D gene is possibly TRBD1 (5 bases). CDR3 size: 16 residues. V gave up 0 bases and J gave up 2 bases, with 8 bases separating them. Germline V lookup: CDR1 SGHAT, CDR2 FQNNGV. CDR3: CASSLDETAYNSPLHF. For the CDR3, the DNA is TGTGCCAGCAGCTTAGATGAGACAGCCTATAATTCACCCCTCCACTTT.

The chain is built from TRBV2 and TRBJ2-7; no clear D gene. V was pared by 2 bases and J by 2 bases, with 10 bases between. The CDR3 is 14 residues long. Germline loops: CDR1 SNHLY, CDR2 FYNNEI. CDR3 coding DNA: TGTGCCAGCAGTGAAAAGGTTACACCCTACGAGCAGTACTTC. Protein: CASSEKVTPYEQYF.

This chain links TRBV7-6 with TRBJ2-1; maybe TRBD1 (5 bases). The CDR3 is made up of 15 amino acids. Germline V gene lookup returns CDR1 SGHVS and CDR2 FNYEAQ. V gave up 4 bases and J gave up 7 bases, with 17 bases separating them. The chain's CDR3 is CASSSGGPRGNEQFF. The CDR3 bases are TGTGCCAGCAGCTCGGGTGGGCCAAGGGGAAATGAGCAGTTCTTC.

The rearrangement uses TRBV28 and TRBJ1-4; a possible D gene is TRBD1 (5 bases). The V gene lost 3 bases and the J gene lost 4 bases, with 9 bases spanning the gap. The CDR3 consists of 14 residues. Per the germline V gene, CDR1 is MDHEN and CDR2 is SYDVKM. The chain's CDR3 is CASSLGQFNEKLFF. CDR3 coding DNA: TGTGCCAGCAGTTTGGGGCAGTTTAATGAAAAACTGTTTTTT.

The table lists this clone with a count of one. As DNA, the CDR3 is TGTGCCAGCAGCCTAAGGGAGTACTACGAGCAGTACTTC. This codes for CASSLREYYEQYF. The J gene is TRBJ2-7, the V gene TRBV13, with D tentatively TRBD2 (5 bases). The V gene lost 5 bases and the J gene lost 3 bases, with 11 bases spanning the gap. Germline assignment: CDR1 PRHDT and CDR2 FYEKMQ (reference sequence). The CDR3 spans 13 residues.

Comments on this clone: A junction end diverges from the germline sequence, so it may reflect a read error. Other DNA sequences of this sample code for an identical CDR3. The CDR3 spells CASSLGGAGNQPQHF. In nucleotides, the CDR3 is TGTGCCAGTAGCTTAGGCGGGGCAGGTAATCAGCCCCAGCATTTT. V gene TRBV11-2 combines with J gene TRBJ1-5, with TRBD1 as a possible D gene (5 bases). The CDR3 sequence is 15 residues long. Germline V lookup: CDR1 SGHAT, CDR2 FQNNGV. Drawing the rest from reference TRBV11-2 and TRBJ1-5, the complete variable domain is EAGVAQSPRYKIIEKRQSVAFWCNPISGHATLYWYQQILGQGPKLLIQFQNNGVVDDSQLPKDRFSAERLKGVDSTLKIQPAKLEDSAVYLCASSLGGAGNQPQHFGDGTRLSIL.

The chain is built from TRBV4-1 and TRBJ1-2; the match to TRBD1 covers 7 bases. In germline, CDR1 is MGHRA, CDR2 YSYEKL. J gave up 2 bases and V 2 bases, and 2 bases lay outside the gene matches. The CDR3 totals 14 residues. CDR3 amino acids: CASSQLTGNYGYTF. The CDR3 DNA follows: TGCGCCAGCAGCCAACTGACAGGGAACTATGGCTACACCTTC.

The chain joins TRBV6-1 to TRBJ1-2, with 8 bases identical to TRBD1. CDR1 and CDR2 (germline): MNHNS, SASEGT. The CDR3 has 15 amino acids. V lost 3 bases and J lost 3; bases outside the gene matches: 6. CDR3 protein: CASSDATGVYYGYTF. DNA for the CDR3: TGTGCCAGCAGTGACGCGACAGGGGTATACTATGGCTACACCTTC.

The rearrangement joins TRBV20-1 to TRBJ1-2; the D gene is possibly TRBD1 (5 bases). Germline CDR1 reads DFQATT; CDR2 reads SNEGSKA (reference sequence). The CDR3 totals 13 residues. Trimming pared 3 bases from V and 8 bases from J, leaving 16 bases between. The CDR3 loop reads CSASNPGGLGYTF. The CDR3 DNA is TGCAGTGCTAGTAATCCGGGGGGATTGGGCTACACCTTC.

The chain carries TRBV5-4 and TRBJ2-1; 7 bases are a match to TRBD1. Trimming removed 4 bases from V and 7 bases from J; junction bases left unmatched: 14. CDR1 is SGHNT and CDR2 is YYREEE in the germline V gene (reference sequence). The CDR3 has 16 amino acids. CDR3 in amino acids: CASSPSVISRGNEQFF. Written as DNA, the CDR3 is TGTGCCAGCAGCCCCTCCGTGATATCCAGGGGGAATGAGCAGTTCTTC.